Below are 28 T cell receptor beta chains sequenced from a single sample in a study of prognosis after radiotherapy for stage I lung cancer. The genomic DNA TCR beta CDR3 region underwent two rounds of multiplex PCR. Primers (each specific to one TRBV or TRBJ gene) were used in first-round PCR. TCRdb analysed the multiplex PCR reads with MiXCR anew, one entry per CDR3 protein. This sample has 30,000 to 35,000 distinct CDR3 sequences, with roughly 52% found just once. Sequencing used PBMCs, obtained before or after stereotactic body radiation therapy (not recorded which). The source of these receptors is a donor at least 50 years old with non-small cell lung cancer.

This clonotype has ten or more counts. V gene TRBV20-1 combines with J gene TRBJ2-7; TRBD2 matches at 15 bases. Germline V gene sequence: CDR1 DFQATT, CDR2 SNEGSKA (reference sequence). The ends lost 3 bases at V and 3 bases at J; junction bases unmatched: 3. The CDR3 runs to 15 residues. The CDR3: CSARMGLAGGYEQYF. CDR3 nucleotide sequence: TGCAGTGCTAGGATGGGACTAGCGGGAGGCTACGAGCAGTACTTC.

In the case of this clonotype: A far larger clone lies a single base away; this is likely a read error. This rearrangement joins TRBV7-8 to TRBJ2-5; D could derive from TRBD1 or TRBD2 (5 bases each). The CDR3 is 17 amino acids. Per germline, CDR1 SGHVS and CDR2 FQNEAQ. CDR3 protein: CASSLAHGSPGTETHYF. DNA of the CDR3: TGTGCCAGCAGCTTAGCGCATGGGAGTCCGGGGACGGAGACCCATTACTTC.

This clonotype was seen once. It differs at one base from a far larger clone, so likely a read error. The chain couples TRBV6-5 to TRBJ2-7, with D perhaps TRBD2 (6 bases). Trimming took 6 bases from V and 9 from J, leaving 18 bases between them. Germline CDR1 is MNHEY and CDR2 is SVGAGI. The CDR3 covers 13 residues. Here the CDR3 reads CASRRDSEDVQYF. The DNA of the CDR3 is TGTGCCAGCAGGCGGGACTCGGAAGACGTGCAGTACTTC.

As concerns this clonotype: A much larger clone sits a single nucleotide away, making a read error possible. The rearrangement uses TRBV28 and TRBJ2-4; possible D gene TRBD2, 6 bases. Germline values: CDR1 MDHEN, CDR2 SYDVKM. The CDR3 has 15 residues. CDR3 coding DNA: TGTGCTCTCCCCCCGGCGGGAAGGCCAGAAAACATTCAGTACTTC. Translating gives CALPPAGRPENIQYF.

This clonotype was picked up many times. The chain recombines TRBV6-2 or TRBV6-3 with TRBJ2-5; the match to TRBD2 covers 10 bases. This CDR3 comprises 16 residues. J was trimmed by 5 bases and V by 8 bases; bases with no gene match: 14. Germline CDR1 reads MNHEY; CDR2 reads SVGEGT. The CDR3 DNA sequence: TGTGCCAGCCGCTATCTAGCGGGAGAATCCGGGGAGACCCAGTACTTC. Translated: CASRYLAGESGETQYF.

There are many counts of this clonotype. V is TRBV10-3 and J is TRBJ2-3; 10 nucleotides agree with TRBD2. The length of the CDR3 is 14 residues. Germline V gene lookup returns CDR1 ENHRY and CDR2 SYGVKD. V dropped 5 bases and J dropped 5; count of bases not matched to a gene: 4. In DNA, the CDR3 is TGTGCCATCAGTATAGCGGGAGGCAGAGATACGCAGTATTTT. It encodes CAISIAGGRDTQYF.

Comment on this clonotype: The junction and the germline gene differ at one end; a read error may be behind it. The chain uses TRBV30 and TRBJ2-3; D is ambiguous. The germline V gene encodes CDR1 GTSNPN and CDR2 SVGIG (reference sequence). The CDR3 loop spans 12 amino acids. The CDR3 protein is CACSVGVDTQYF. The CDR3 region has the DNA TGTGCCTGTAGTGTAGGTGTAGATACGCAGTATTTT.

The chain joins TRBV24-1 to TRBJ2-1; D perhaps matches TRBD1 (5 bases). V lost 3 bases to trimming and J lost 5 bases, with 16 bases between them. The germline V gene encodes CDR1 KGHDR and CDR2 SFDVKD. This CDR3 has 16 residues. The chain's CDR3 is CATSDKGRGRDNEQFF. The DNA of the CDR3 is TGTGCCACCAGTGATAAGGGAAGGGGAAGAGACAATGAGCAGTTCTTC.

In its sample, this clonotype was seen many times. Germline and junction disagree at one end, which may indicate a read error. The CDR3 sequence is CASSLAGGLADRPLF. CDR3 bases: TGCGCCAGCAGCTTGGCCGGGGGACTAGCGGACCGACCTCTCTTC. The V call is TRBV5-1, the J call TRBJ2-1; 11 bases agree with TRBD2. Germline V gene data show CDR1 as SGHRS and CDR2 as YFSETQ. The CDR3 sequence is 15 residues long.

This clonotype was detected many times. The chain employs TRBV12-3 or TRBV12-4 and TRBJ1-1; D is uncertain. Between the trimmed V and J ends, which lost 6 bases and 1 base, there was a span of 12 bases. The CDR3 length is 14 residues. CDR3 loop: CASSTWAGNTEAFF. The CDR3, as DNA: TGTGCCAGCAGCACCTGGGCAGGGAACACTGAAGCTTTCTTT.

This clonotype was found many times. This chain connects TRBV7-8 to TRBJ2-1; TRBD2 matches 8 bases. V was clipped by 0 bases and J by 5 bases; unmatched bases: 3. Germline CDR1 is SGHVS and CDR2 is FQNEAQ. This CDR3 has 15 residues. The CDR3 DNA is TGTGCCAGCAGCTTAGCGGTTAGCGGGGACAATGAGCAGTTCTTC. Its translation: CASSLAVSGDNEQFF.

This clonotype was detected many times. The chain uses TRBV7-2 and TRBJ1-2, with TRBD1 identical over 7 bases. The CDR3 contains 17 residues. Germline values: CDR1 SGHTA, CDR2 FQGNSA. V trimming: 3 bases; J trimming: 5 bases; junction bases outside the gene matches: 15. The CDR3: CASSFPTSRGLGYGYTF. CDR3 DNA: TGTGCCAGCAGCTTTCCTACCTCAAGGGGGCTAGGGTATGGCTACACCTTC.

This clonotype was counted ten times or more. J is TRBJ2-5 and V is TRBV20-1; D is possibly TRBD2 (6 bases). With 1 base removed from V and 5 bases from J, the gap between germline ends came to 11 bases. The CDR3 length is 13 residues. Germline CDR1 DFQATT, CDR2 SNEGSKA (reference sequence). CDR3 sequence: CSARVGGVETQYF. DNA for the CDR3: TGCAGTGCTAGAGTGGGAGGTGTTGAGACCCAGTACTTC.

This clonotype was seen ten or more times. This chain connects TRBV28 to TRBJ2-7, with D hard to call. V was shortened by 5 bases and J by 5 bases, with 19 bases between the two germline ends. The CDR3 is made up of 15 amino acids. Germline V gives CDR1 MDHEN, CDR2 SYDVKM. The CDR3: CASSQIPGTQHEQYF. The CDR3 DNA sequence: TGTGCCAGCAGTCAAATACCGGGCACCCAGCACGAGCAGTACTTC.

This clonotype was recorded many times. The V gene is TRBV15, the J gene TRBJ1-2; perhaps TRBD1 as D (6 bases). Germline CDR1 LNHNV, CDR2 YYDKDF (reference sequence). The CDR3 is 15 residues long. The V gene lost 1 base and the J gene lost 6 bases, with 15 bases spanning the gap. CDR3 loop: CATSRGGGTWDGYTF. The DNA for the CDR3 is TGTGCCACCAGCAGAGGGGGTGGGACATGGGATGGCTACACCTTC. Supplemented by reference TRBV15 and TRBJ1-2, the full variable domain reads DAMVIQNPRYQVTQFGKPVTLSCSQTLNHNVMYWYQQKSSQAPKLLFHYYDKDFNNEADTPDNFQSRRPNTSFCFLDIRSPGLGDTAMYLCATSRGGGTWDGYTFGSGTRLTVV.

This clonotype was found many times. The rearrangement joins TRBV6-2 or TRBV6-3 to TRBJ2-1; 7 positions match TRBD1. This CDR3 spans 11 amino acids. The V and J ends lost 7 bases and 13 bases, in that order; junction bases with no gene match: 7. Looked up from germline, CDR1 is MNHEY and CDR2 is SVGEGT. CDR3 bases: TGTGCCAGCACCCAGGGGGTTGCCCAGTTCTTC. This translates into CASTQGVAQFF.

By its share, this clonotype is medium-sized. V and J are TRBV24-1 and TRBJ1-2; 8 bases fit TRBD1. Trimming cost V 4 bases and J 3 bases; bases outside gene matches: 6. CDR1 is KGHDR and CDR2 is SFDVKD in the germline V gene. This CDR3 comprises 15 residues. The CDR3 DNA reads as TGTGCCACCAGTGACCAACGGACAGGGTACTATGGCTACACCTTC. Protein sequence: CATSDQRTGYYGYTF.

This clonotype was picked up many times. The chain is built from TRBV6-2 or TRBV6-3 and TRBJ2-2; 7 bases fit TRBD2. The CDR3 spans 16 residues. Per the germline V gene, CDR1 is MNHEY and CDR2 is SVGEGT. V trimming: 1 base; J trimming: 1 base; junction bases outside the gene matches: 3. CDR3 in amino acids: CASSYFERGNTGELFF. CDR3 bases: TGTGCCAGCAGTTACTTTGAGCGGGGGAACACCGGGGAGCTGTTTTTT.

The J gene is TRBJ2-1, the V gene TRBV11-2, with TRBD1 matching 7 bases. This CDR3 comprises 17 residues. The V and J ends lost 1 base and 8 bases, in that order; junction bases with no gene match: 14. Germline V gives CDR1 SGHAT, CDR2 FQNNGV. This CDR3 is CASSLGPGGIFMYEQFF. In DNA, the CDR3 is TGTGCCAGCAGCTTAGGCCCAGGGGGAATCTTTATGTATGAGCAGTTCTTC.

A remark on this clonotype: A much more abundant neighbour one base away suggests this may be a read error. This chain connects TRBV5-1 to TRBJ1-2; D uncertain. The CDR3 is 12 amino acids. Germline values: CDR1 SGHRS, CDR2 YFSETQ. CDR3 DNA: TGCGCCAGCATCTTGGACGGCAAGGGCTACACCTTC. Protein sequence: CASILDGKGYTF.

V gene TRBV12-5 combines with J gene TRBJ1-2; no reliable D call. The CDR3 runs to 15 residues. The V gene's germline CDR1 is LGHNT and CDR2 FRNRAP. Trimming took 0 bases from V and 6 from J, leaving 14 bases between them. CDR3 coding DNA: TGTGCTAGTGGTTTGGTGCGAAATGGGCTGGATGGCTACACCTTC. It encodes CASGLVRNGLDGYTF. Full variable domain (missing parts from reference TRBV12-5 and TRBJ1-2): DARVTQTPRHKVTEMGQEVTMRCQPILGHNTVFWYRQTMMQGLELLAYFRNRAPLDDSGMPKDRFSAEMPDATLATLKIQPSEPRDSAVYFCASGLVRNGLDGYTFGSGTRLTVV.

Details on this clonotype: A far larger clone is one base from this, pointing to a likely read error. The chain combines TRBV6-8 with TRBJ1-1; 7 bases match TRBD1. CDR3 length: 13 residues. Germline CDR1 and CDR2: MNHGY and SAAAGT. Trimming took 6 bases from V and 6 from J; bases not matched to a gene: 7. The chain's CDR3 is CASRLVQGAEAFF. In nucleotides, the CDR3 is TGTGCCAGCAGATTGGTTCAGGGGGCTGAAGCTTTCTTT.

The chain links TRBV3-1 to TRBJ2-7; tentative D call: TRBD2 (6 bases). V gave up 7 bases and J gave up 3 bases, with 19 bases separating them. Germline-derived CDR1 and CDR2 are LGHDT and YNNKEL (reference sequence). The CDR3 sequence is 15 residues long. The CDR3 protein is CASMPRGSGNYEQYF. In DNA, the CDR3 is TGTGCCAGCATGCCCCGGGGTAGCGGAAACTACGAGCAGTACTTC.

This clonotype was found many times. This chain connects TRBV19 to TRBJ1-5; D ambiguous. V dropped 5 bases and J dropped 4 bases, with 6 bases sitting between them. CDR1 LNHDA and CDR2 SQIVND come from the germline V gene (reference sequence). The CDR3 runs to 12 residues. The CDR3 here is CASSGINQPQHF. As DNA, the CDR3 is TGTGCCAGTAGTGGGATAAATCAGCCCCAGCATTTT.

As to this clonotype: A far larger clone lies a single base away; this is likely a read error. The chain uses TRBV7-9 and TRBJ1-3; 8 bases are shared with TRBD1. Germline CDR1 SEHNR, CDR2 FQNEAQ (reference sequence). The CDR3 length is 17 residues. CDR3 DNA: TGTGCCAGCAGCCCGCGGACAGGGCCGAACTCTGGAAACAGCATATATTTT. It translates to CASSPRTGPNSGNSIYF.

Of note for this clonotype: Since no conserved phenylalanine or tryptophan closes the CDR3, a read error is the likely cause. The chain uses TRBV27 and TRBJ2-7; D is perhaps TRBD2 (5 bases). Germline CDR1 and CDR2: MNHEY and SMNVEV (reference sequence). This CDR3 is 14 amino acids long. Deletions cut 5 bases from V and 5 bases from J, with 16 bases between. Here the CDR3 DNA reads TGTGCCAGCAGTGTCTGGACTGATGAGGACGAGCAGTACCTC. As protein: CASSVWTDEDEQYL.

V usage is TRBV6-2 or TRBV6-3 and J usage is TRBJ1-5; D is uncertain. V lost 6 bases and J 3 bases, leaving 9 bases between the germline ends. CDR3 length equals 13 residues. Germline V CDR1 and CDR2: MNHEY, SVGEGT. The CDR3 region has the DNA TGTGCCAGCAGCTACGCGCTCAATCAGCCCCAGCATTTT. Its protein product is CASSYALNQPQHF.

This clonotype was counted many times. The gene calls are TRBV9 and TRBJ2-5; 8 nucleotides align to TRBD2. The CDR3 extends over 16 amino acids. CDR1 SGDLS and CDR2 YYNGEE come from the germline V gene. V lost 0 bases, J lost 2 bases, and 6 bases stayed unmatched. The CDR3 protein is CASSVGVGGGQETQYF. For the CDR3, the DNA is TGTGCCAGCAGCGTAGGGGTCGGCGGGGGGCAAGAGACCCAGTACTTC. The full variable domain, rest sourced from reference TRBV9 and TRBJ2-5, is DSGVTQTPKHLITATGQRVTLRCSPRSGDLSVYWYQQSLDQGLQFLIQYYNGEERAKGNILERFSAQQFPDLHSELNLSSLELGDSALYFCASSVGVGGGQETQYFGPGTRLLVL.